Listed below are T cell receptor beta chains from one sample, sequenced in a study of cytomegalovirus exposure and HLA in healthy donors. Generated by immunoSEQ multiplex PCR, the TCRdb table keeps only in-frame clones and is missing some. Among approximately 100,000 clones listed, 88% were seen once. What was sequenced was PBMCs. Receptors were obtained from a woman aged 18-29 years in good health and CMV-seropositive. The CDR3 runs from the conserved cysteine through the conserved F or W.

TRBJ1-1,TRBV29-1,CSVEGRRTEAFF
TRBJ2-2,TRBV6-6,CASSDRMVGELFF
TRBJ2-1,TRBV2,CASAGTAELNEQFF
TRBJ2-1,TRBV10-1,CASSLSGGEYNEQFF
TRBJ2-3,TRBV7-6,CASSLVGPTASTDTQYF
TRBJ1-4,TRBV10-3,CAIRSGTKNEKLFF
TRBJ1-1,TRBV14,CASSQDRPSRNTEAFF
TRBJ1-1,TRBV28,CASIPWTDSSSEAFF
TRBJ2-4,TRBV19,CASSFSRDRGLSDIQYF
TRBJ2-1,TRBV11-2,CASSLGAGGNNEQFF
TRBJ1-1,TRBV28,CASSLSWGPGTEAFF
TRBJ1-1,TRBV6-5,CASSYGLHTEAFF
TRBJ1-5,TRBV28,CASSLPRTGAPRSNQPQHF
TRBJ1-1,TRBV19,CASRTTGNTEAFF
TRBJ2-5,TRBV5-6,CASSRQGQETQYF
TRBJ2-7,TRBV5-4,CASSLVITGSQAGEQYF
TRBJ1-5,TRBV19,CATHRRGEPNQPQHF
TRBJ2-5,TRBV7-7,CASSRIRGQGTQYF
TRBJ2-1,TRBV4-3,CASSQPQGQGGNEQFF
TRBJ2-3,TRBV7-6,CASSRTRVGDTQYF
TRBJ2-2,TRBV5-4,CASSADDGELFF
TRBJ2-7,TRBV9,CASSSGQDGQYF
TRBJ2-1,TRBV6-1,CASSEVLAGGLEQFF
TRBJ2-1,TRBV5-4,CASSLPDNEQFF
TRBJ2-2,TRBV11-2,CASSFGPGELFF
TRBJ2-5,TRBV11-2,CASSSGGLAVGYQETQYF